The 10 T cell receptor beta chains below were found in one sample sequenced in a study of cytomegalovirus exposure and HLA in healthy donors. The PCR made use of 60 Vbeta and 13 Jbeta primers. Sequencing used immunoSEQ multiplex PCR; TCRdb keeps in-frame clones, though not all of them. The repertoire consists of around 120,000 clones, with 80% occurring once and the leading ten covering 8% to 9%. The sample consisted of PBMCs. The source of these receptors is a female donor in good health and CMV-seropositive.

V gene TRBV5-1 combines with J gene TRBJ2-1, with D unresolved. The CDR3 is 12 amino acids. The germline gives CDR1 SGHRS, CDR2 YFSETQ. The V and J ends lost 1 base and 9 bases respectively, with 8 bases between them. Here the CDR3 reads CASSLFPSEQFF. The DNA for the CDR3 is TGCGCCAGCAGCTTGTTCCCTAGTGAGCAGTTCTTC.

V gene TRBV2 combines with J gene TRBJ2-3; unclear D gene. The germline V gene encodes CDR1 SNHLY and CDR2 FYNNEI. V was clipped by 3 bases and J by 0 bases, with 7 bases between them. This CDR3 has 14 amino acids. The CDR3 sequence is CASSEVHSTDTQYF. The CDR3 DNA follows: TGTGCCAGCAGTGAGGTACATAGCACAGATACGCAGTATTTT.

The chain couples TRBV19 to TRBJ1-2; 8 nucleotides align to TRBD1. The germline V gene has CDR1 LNHDA and CDR2 SQIVND (reference sequence). This CDR3 comprises 16 residues. The V gene end was trimmed by 5 bases and the J gene end by 4 bases; junction bases not matched to a gene: 12. The CDR3 DNA is TGTGCCAGTAGTGCGACCCGGGACAGGATTCTCTATGGCTACACCTTC. It encodes CASSATRDRILYGYTF.

The chain couples TRBV5-1 to TRBJ2-7, with D possibly TRBD1 on 6 matching bases. Germline CDR1 and CDR2: SGHRS and YFSETQ. The V and J ends lost 1 base and 5 bases respectively, with 13 bases between them. The CDR3 is 14 amino acids. As DNA, the CDR3 is TGCGCCAGCAGCTTGAGGGGGTTGGGGAACGAGCAGTACTTC. Translating it yields CASSLRGLGNEQYF.

The chain joins TRBV4-1 to TRBJ2-7, with D unresolved. V shed 3 bases and J shed 0 bases, with 9 bases lying between them. The germline gives CDR1 MGHRA, CDR2 YSYEKL. CDR3 length: 14 residues. CDR3 DNA sequence: TGCGCCAGCAGCCACCCGGGTTACTCCTACGAGCAGTACTTC. Translated, it gives CASSHPGYSYEQYF.

This sequence joins TRBV7-2 and TRBJ1-1; TRBD1 is a possible D gene (6 bases). The CDR3 consists of 14 residues. V was cut by 2 bases and J by 11 bases, with 18 bases left in between. Germline V lookup: CDR1 SGHTA, CDR2 FQGNSA. DNA for the CDR3: TGTGCCAGCAGCTTAATCTCGGGGGGCGCAAAGGCTTTCTTT. It translates to CASSLISGGAKAFF.

V is TRBV4-1 and J is TRBJ1-1, with no clear D. V lost 2 bases to trimming and J lost 3 bases, with 16 bases between them. From germline, CDR1 is MGHRA and CDR2 YSYEKL. The CDR3 runs to 16 residues. CDR3 DNA sequence: TGCGCCAGCAGCCAACTGGGATTCGGGATCTACACTGAAGCTTTCTTT. Its protein product is CASSQLGFGIYTEAFF.

V and J are TRBV7-9 and TRBJ2-7; TRBD2 is a possible D gene (6 bases). Germline loops: CDR1 SEHNR, CDR2 FQNEAQ (reference sequence). The V and J ends lost 5 bases and 4 bases respectively, with 15 bases between them. The CDR3 sequence is 14 residues long. CDR3 bases: TGTGCCAGCAGCCCCCAGGCGGGACCATACGAGCAGTACTTC. Encoded protein: CASSPQAGPYEQYF.

The gene calls are TRBV5-4 and TRBJ2-7; TRBD1 matches at 7 bases. The CDR3 has 15 amino acids. The junction had 9 bases not matched to a gene; V was cut back by 3 bases and J by 3 bases. Germline CDR1 is SGHNT and CDR2 is YYREEE (reference sequence). CDR3 protein: CASSSGTEVFYEQYF. In nucleotides, the CDR3 is TGTGCCAGCAGCTCAGGGACAGAGGTTTTCTACGAGCAGTACTTC.

CDR3 sequence reads: CAWSAYRIGGPPEAFF. The DNA of the CDR3 is TGTGCCTGGAGCGCCTATCGCATCGGGGGGCCGCCTGAAGCTTTCTTT. The rearrangement joins TRBV30 to TRBJ1-1; D is possibly TRBD1 (6 bases). Germline V gene data show CDR1 as GTSNPN and CDR2 as SVGIG (reference sequence). The CDR3 sequence is 16 residues long. Trimming took off 3 bases at V and 6 bases at J, with 23 bases between the two ends.